Below, one TCR beta chain is given with its context. Original analysis: Estimates of nucleated cell counts were drawn from the amplification of reference gene primers. Profiling relied on immunoSEQ multiplex PCR, and the TCRdb table lists in-frame clones only, not all of them. From that table come the V and J calls and clone size; the DNA was used to work out D and trimming. The sample yields around 230,000 clones, more than 70% seen once. CDR3 length: 14 amino acids. Trimming cost V 0 bases and J 5 bases; bases outside gene matches: 0. Germline CDR1 is SGHRS and CDR2 is YFSETQ. This entry is derived from a study of blood T cell repertoires in COVID-19. On the study more broadly: Collection of acute and convalescent COVID-19 samples took place in the United States, Italy and Spain. Nucleic acid was either cDNA or gDNA, and it came from T cells, B-cell-depleted T cells, or PBMCs.

This clonotype was obtained from a woman aged 50 to 60 with acute or convalescent COVID-19. The sequencing input was peripheral blood. This rearrangement joins TRBV5-1 to TRBJ2-2, with 8 nucleotides matching TRBD1. The CDR3 DNA reads TGCGCCAGCAGCTTGGGGACAGGGACCGGGGAGCTGTTTTTT. The encoded protein is CASSLGTGTGELFF.